The TCR beta chain described here comes from a study of memory CD4+ T cells and cytomegalovirus serostatus. The sort gate was single viable CD3+CD4+CD8-CD45RO+ cells for memory CD4+ T cells. Donors' CMV status reflects serum IgG against pp150, pp28, p38, p52. The CDR3 has 18 residues. The ends were cut back, 0 bases at V and 6 bases at J, with 20 bases in the middle. CDR1 and CDR2 (germline): SGHNT, YENEEA. Regarding this clone: Its antigen is unidentified.

Study-level findings and limits: CD4+ memory repertoires contained about two fifths of the roughly 150 reported CMV TCRbeta sequences. Suggested: most of the CMV-linked TCR signature lies in CD4+ memory cells.

Original data processing: After removing out-of-frame reads, around 2,000,000 distinct TCRbeta sequences remained. Assay used: immunoSEQ multiplex PCR; TCRdb lists only in-frame clones, some missing. The D gene and trimming were derived from the DNA, and the V and J assignments and clone size from that table. The table lists tens of thousands of clones, over 60% of them singletons, with about 1% in the top ten. Sequenced material: memory CD4+ T cells from blood. The V call is TRBV11-3, the J call TRBJ2-2; maybe TRBD2 (6 bases). The clonotype originates from an adult in good health and CMV-seronegative. The CDR3 DNA reads as TGTGCCAGCAGCTTAGACCAGGGAGGTTCTTTCCGACCCGGGGAGCTGTTTTTT. Protein sequence: CASSLDQGGSFRPGELFF.